This T cell receptor beta chain was sequenced in a study of cytomegalovirus exposure and HLA in healthy donors. The study, taken as a whole, reports: Roughly uniform depth of sequencing across donors was assumed in presence/absence analyses.

The PCR had 60 Vbeta and 13 Jbeta primers. Data came from immunoSEQ multiplex PCR; TCRdb stores just in-frame clones and leaves some out. The profile shows roughly 97,000 clones, around 80% of them singletons. Trimming pared 3 bases from V and 3 bases from J, leaving 14 bases between. Germline CDR1 is SGHTS and CDR2 is YDEGEE. CDR3 size: 15 residues. Regarding this clone: Its target is not known.

The gene calls are TRBV5-8 and TRBJ2-3; TRBD1 might be the D (6 bases). The clonotype originates from a man aged 40-49 years in good health and CMV-seropositive. Sample: PBMCs. DNA of the CDR3: TGTGCCAGCAGCTCCGTCGTAGGGGGAACAGATACGCAGTATTTT. It is translated as CASSSVVGGTDTQYF.